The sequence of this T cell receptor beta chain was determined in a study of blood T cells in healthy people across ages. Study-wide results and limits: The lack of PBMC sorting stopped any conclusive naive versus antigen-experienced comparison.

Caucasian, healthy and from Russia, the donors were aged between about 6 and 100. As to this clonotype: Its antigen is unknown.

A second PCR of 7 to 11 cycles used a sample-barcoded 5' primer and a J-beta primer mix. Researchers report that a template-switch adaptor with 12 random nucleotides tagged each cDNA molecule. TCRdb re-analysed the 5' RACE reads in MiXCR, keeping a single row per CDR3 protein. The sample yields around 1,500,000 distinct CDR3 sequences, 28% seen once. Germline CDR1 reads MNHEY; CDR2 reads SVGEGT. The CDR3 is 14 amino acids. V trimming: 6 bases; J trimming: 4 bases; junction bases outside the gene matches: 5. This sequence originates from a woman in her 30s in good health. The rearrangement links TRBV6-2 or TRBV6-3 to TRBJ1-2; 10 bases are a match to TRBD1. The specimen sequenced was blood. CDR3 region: CASRDRGGGYGYTF. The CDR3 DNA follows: TGTGCCAGCAGGGACAGGGGGGGTGGCTATGGCTACACCTTC.